This passage covers 2 T cell receptor beta chains from one sample sequenced in a study of cytomegalovirus exposure and HLA in healthy donors. The primer mix had 60 Vbeta and 13 Jbeta primers. Measured with immunoSEQ multiplex PCR; TCRdb has only the in-frame clones, and not every one. This table has approximately 120,000 clones, around 74% appearing once. The specimen was PBMCs. These receptors were obtained from a woman aged 50 to 60 in good health and CMV-seropositive.

This chain connects TRBV5-1 to TRBJ2-3; perhaps TRBD2 as D (5 bases). V dropped 1 base and J dropped 2 bases, with 11 bases sitting between them. Germline assignment: CDR1 SGHRS and CDR2 YFSETQ. The CDR3 runs 15 residues. The CDR3 here is CASSLYSANTDTQYF. CDR3 coding DNA: TGCGCCAGCAGCTTGTATAGCGCTAACACAGATACGCAGTATTTT.

V usage is TRBV30 and J usage is TRBJ2-5, with D unclear. Deletions cut 0 bases from V and 6 bases from J, with 8 bases between. CDR1 is GTSNPN, CDR2 SVGIG, per germline (reference sequence). This CDR3 has 12 amino acids. In nucleotides, the CDR3 is TGTGCCTGGAGTGTTCGCAGGCAGACCCAGTACTTC. Its protein is CAWSVRRQTQYF.